This T cell receptor (beta chain) was recorded in a study of spatial heterogeneity in lung cancer. Study in general: Averaged across combinations, each unique TCR and UMI pairing appeared more than ten times in raw reads, which were uncorrected.

Study-wide results and caveats: In tumors, expanded intratumoral alpha and beta TCR counts tracked mutation counts.

Indicated time point: sample taken at primary tumor resection. The donor group consisted of under 95 patients who had untreated, early-stage non-small cell lung cancer. Sequencing was performed on whole RNA extracted from tumor and nontumor lung tissue, or from frozen PBMC, and the material was left unsorted. Trimming cost V 6 bases and J 3 bases, with 11 bases left between them. The CDR3 sequence is 13 residues long. This clonotype came up many times. Its antigen is as yet unknown. TCR cDNA molecules each had a unique molecular identifier. TCRdb independently ran MiXCR on the 5' RACE reads; one entry per CDR3 protein. The sample records a few thousand distinct CDR3 sequences, 29% being singletons.

This sequence originates from a female donor with early-stage non-small cell lung cancer. The chain joins TRBV12-3 or TRBV12-4 to TRBJ1-2; D remains ambiguous. Sample: lung tumor tissue, taken at surgery. CDR3: CASSLRNDYGYTF. The DNA for the CDR3 is TGTGCCAGCAGCCTGAGGAACGACTATGGCTACACCTTC.